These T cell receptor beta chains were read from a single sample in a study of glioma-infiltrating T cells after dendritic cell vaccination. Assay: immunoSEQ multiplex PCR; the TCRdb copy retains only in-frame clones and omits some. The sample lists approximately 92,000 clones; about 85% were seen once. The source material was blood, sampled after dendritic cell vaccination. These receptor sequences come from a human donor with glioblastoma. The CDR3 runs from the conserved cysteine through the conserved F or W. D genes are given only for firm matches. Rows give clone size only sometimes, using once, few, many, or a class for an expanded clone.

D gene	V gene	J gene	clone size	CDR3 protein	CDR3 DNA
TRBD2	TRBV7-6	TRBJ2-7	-	CASAVAGGYEQYF	TGTGCCAGCGCGGTGGCGGGGGGTTACGAGCAGTACTTC
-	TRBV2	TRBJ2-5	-	CASSQPPTQETQYF	TGTGCCAGCAGTCAACCACCTACTCAAGAGACCCAGTACTTC
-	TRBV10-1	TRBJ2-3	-	CASSESPSEFTDTQYF	TGCGCCAGCAGTGAGTCGCCTAGCGAATTCACAGATACGCAGTATTTT
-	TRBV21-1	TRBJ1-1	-	CASSNCSQGVVTEAFF	TGTGCCAGCAGCAATTGTAGCCAGGGGGTGGTCACTGAAGCTTTCTTT
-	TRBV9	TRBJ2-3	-	CASSVEAAVTDTQYF	TGTGCCAGCAGCGTAGAGGCGGCAGTGACAGATACGCAGTATTTT
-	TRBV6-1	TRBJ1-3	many	CASSAGAYTIYF	TGTGCCAGCAGTGCAGGGGCCTACACCATATATTTT
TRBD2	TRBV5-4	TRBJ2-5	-	CASSSGLAEETQYF	TGTGCCAGCAGCTCGGGACTAGCTGAGGAGACCCAGTACTTC
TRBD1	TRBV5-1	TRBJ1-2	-	CASSTQGQANYGYTF	TGCGCCAGCAGCACCCAGGGACAGGCTAACTATGGCTACACCTTC
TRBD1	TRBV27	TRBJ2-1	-	CASSFRTGYNEQFF	TGTGCCAGCAGTTTCCGGACAGGGTACAATGAGCAGTTCTTC
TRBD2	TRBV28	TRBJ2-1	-	CASSLSARAGGPGEQFF	TGTGCCAGCAGTTTATCGGCTCGGGCGGGAGGGCCGGGTGAGCAGTTCTTC
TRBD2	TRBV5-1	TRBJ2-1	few	CASSLRLAVYNEQFF	TGCGCCAGCAGCTTGAGACTAGCGGTGTACAATGAGCAGTTCTTC
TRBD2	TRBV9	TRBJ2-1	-	CASSVGSSGLADYNEQFF	TGTGCCAGCAGCGTAGGGTCGTCGGGACTAGCGGATTACAATGAGCAGTTCTTC
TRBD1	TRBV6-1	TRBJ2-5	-	CASSGQGQETQYF	TGTGCCAGCAGTGGACAGGGGCAAGAGACCCAGTACTTC
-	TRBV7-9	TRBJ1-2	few	CASSDRTGIYGYTF	TGTGCCAGCAGCGATCGAACAGGGATCTATGGCTACACCTTC
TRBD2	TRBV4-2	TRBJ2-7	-	CASSQDLAGYSYEQYF	TGTGCCAGCAGCCAAGATTTAGCGGGGTACTCCTACGAGCAGTACTTC
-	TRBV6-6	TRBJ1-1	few	CASRQLEAFF	TGTGCCAGCAGACAGCTTGAAGCTTTCTTT
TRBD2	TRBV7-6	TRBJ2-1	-	CASSPIYSGGSSYNEQFF	TGTGCCAGCAGCCCCATTTACAGCGGGGGGAGCTCCTACAATGAGCAGTTCTTC
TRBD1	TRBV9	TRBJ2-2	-	CASSVVDRYTGELFF	TGTGCCAGCAGCGTAGTGGACAGGTACACCGGGGAGCTGTTTTTT
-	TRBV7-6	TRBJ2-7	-	CASSLDPARTYEQYF	TGTGCCAGCAGCTTAGATCCAGCGAGGACCTACGAGCAGTACTTC
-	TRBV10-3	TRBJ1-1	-	CAINGAPGQNTEAFF	TGTGCCATCAATGGCGCCCCGGGACAGAACACTGAAGCTTTCTTT
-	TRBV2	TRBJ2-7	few	CASSGLVLEQYF	TGTGCCAGCAGTGGACTAGTGCTCGAGCAGTACTTC
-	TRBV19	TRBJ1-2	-	CASTEGERSSRGYTF	TGTGCCAGTACCGAAGGGGAAAGGTCTAGTCGGGGCTACACCTTC
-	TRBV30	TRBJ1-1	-	CAWSPPRNTEAFF	TGTGCCTGGAGTCCCCCCCGGAACACTGAAGCTTTCTTT
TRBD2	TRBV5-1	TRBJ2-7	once	CASSLDSGSLSEQYF	TGCGCCAGCAGCTTGGATAGCGGGAGTCTCAGCGAGCAGTACTTC
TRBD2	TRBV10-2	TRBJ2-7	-	CASSRGGRDYEQYF	TGCGCCAGCAGCCGGGGCGGGAGGGATTACGAGCAGTACTTC
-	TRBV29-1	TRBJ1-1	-	CSVALRGFRTEAFF	TGCAGCGTCGCCCTTAGAGGGTTTAGAACTGAAGCTTTCTTT
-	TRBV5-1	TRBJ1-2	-	CASSWGGDGYTF	TGCGCCAGCAGCTGGGGGGGCGATGGCTACACCTTC
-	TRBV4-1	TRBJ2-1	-	CASSQDHRPNEQFF	TGCGCCAGCAGCCAAGATCACAGACCCAATGAGCAGTTCTTC
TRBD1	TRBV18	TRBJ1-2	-	CASSPDRAFNYGYTF	TGTGCCAGCTCACCTGACAGGGCCTTTAACTATGGCTACACCTTC
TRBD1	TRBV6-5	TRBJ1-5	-	CASSSRQGNSNQPQHF	TGTGCCAGCAGTTCTCGACAGGGAAATAGCAATCAGCCCCAGCATTTT
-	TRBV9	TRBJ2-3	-	CASSPRGGRGSTDTQYF	TGTGCCAGCAGCCCCCGGGGAGGTCGGGGAAGCACAGATACGCAGTATTTT
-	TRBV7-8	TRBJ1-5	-	CASSSIQGPGQPQHF	TGTGCCAGCAGCTCAATACAGGGTCCGGGTCAGCCCCAGCATTTT
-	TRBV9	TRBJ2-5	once	CASSVDSGRETQYF	TGTGCCAGCAGCGTAGATTCAGGGAGGGAGACCCAGTACTTC
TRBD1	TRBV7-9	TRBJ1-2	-	CASSPDVRGPGYTF	TGTGCCAGCAGCCCCGATGTTAGGGGGCCTGGCTACACCTTC
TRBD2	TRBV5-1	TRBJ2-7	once	CASSSWGTSGIFSYEQYF	TGCGCCAGCAGCTCCTGGGGGACTAGCGGGATCTTTTCCTACGAGCAGTACTTC
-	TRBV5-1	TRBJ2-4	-	CASSLGGGAGIAKNIQYF	TGCGCCAGCAGCTTGGGTGGTGGTGCGGGGATAGCCAAAAACATTCAGTACTTC
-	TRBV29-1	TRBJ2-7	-	CSVVSGDSYEQYF	TGCAGCGTTGTGAGCGGTGACTCCTACGAGCAGTACTTC
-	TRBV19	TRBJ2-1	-	CASSRTVRSYNEQFF	TGTGCCAGTAGCAGGACAGTTCGCTCCTACAATGAGCAGTTCTTC
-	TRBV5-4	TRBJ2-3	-	CASSLRVTDTQYF	TGTGCCAGCAGCTTACGAGTTACAGATACGCAGTATTTT
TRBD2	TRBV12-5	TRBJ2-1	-	CASGLSVGSGGNYNEQFF	TGTGCTAGTGGTTTGTCGGTTGGTAGCGGGGGGAACTACAATGAGCAGTTCTTC
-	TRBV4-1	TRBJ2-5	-	CASSQVTHSEQYF	TGCGCCAGCAGCCAAGTAACACATTCGGAGCAGTACTTC
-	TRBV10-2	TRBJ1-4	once	CASSSRSNEKLFF	TGCGCCAGCAGTAGCAGGTCGAATGAAAAACTGTTTTTT
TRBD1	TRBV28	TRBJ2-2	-	CASSSPTGVGELFF	TGTGCCAGCAGTTCCCCGACAGGGGTCGGGGAGCTGTTTTTT
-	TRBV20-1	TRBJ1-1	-	CSARVWGEAFF	TGCAGTGCCCGGGTTTGGGGCGAAGCTTTCTTT
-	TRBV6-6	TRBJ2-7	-	CASSYTELGYEQYF	TGTGCCAGCAGTTACACCGAACTAGGGTACGAGCAGTACTTC
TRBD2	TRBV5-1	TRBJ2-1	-	CASSWNSGGDNEQFF	TGCGCCAGCAGCTGGAACTCGGGGGGGGACAATGAGCAGTTCTTC
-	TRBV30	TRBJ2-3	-	CAWRIGGDYRTDTQYF	TGTGCCTGGAGGATCGGGGGTGACTACCGCACAGATACGCAGTATTTT
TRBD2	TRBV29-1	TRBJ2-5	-	CSVVGGGETQYF	TGCAGCGTCGTGGGGGGGGGAGAGACCCAGTACTTC
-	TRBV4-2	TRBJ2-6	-	CASSQQGAQSSGANVLTF	TGTGCCAGCAGCCAGCAGGGCGCCCAATCCTCCGGGGCCAACGTCCTGACTTTC
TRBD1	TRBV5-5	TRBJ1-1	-	CASRYRQGSFDEAFF	TGTGCCAGCAGATATAGACAGGGTTCCTTTGATGAAGCTTTCTTT
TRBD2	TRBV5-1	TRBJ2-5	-	CASSKQRGGMETQYF	TGCGCCAGCAGCAAGCAGCGGGGGGGCATGGAGACCCAGTACTTC
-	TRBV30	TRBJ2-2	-	CAWKGRGGGELFF	TGTGCCTGGAAGGGCAGGGGAGGGGGGGAGCTGTTTTTT
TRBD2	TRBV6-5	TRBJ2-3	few	CASRWTSGTDTQYF	TGTGCCAGCAGGTGGACTAGCGGGACAGATACGCAGTATTTT
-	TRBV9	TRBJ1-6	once	CASSPQGVWDSPLHF	TGTGCCAGCAGCCCTCAAGGGGTTTGGGATTCACCCCTCCACTTT
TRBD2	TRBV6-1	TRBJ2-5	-	CASSSTSGFQETQYF	TGTGCCAGCAGTTCGACTAGCGGGTTCCAAGAGACCCAGTACTTC